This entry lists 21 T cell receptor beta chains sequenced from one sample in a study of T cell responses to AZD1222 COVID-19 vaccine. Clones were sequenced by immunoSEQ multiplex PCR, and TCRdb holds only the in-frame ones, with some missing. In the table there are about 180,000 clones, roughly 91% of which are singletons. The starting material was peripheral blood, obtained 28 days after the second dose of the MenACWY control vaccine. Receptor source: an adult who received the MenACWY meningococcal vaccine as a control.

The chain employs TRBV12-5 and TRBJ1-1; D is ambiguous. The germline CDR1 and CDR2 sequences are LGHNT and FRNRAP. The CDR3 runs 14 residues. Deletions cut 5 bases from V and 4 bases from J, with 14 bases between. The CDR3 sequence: CASGPGLSGTEAFF. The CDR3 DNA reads TGTGCTAGTGGTCCGGGCCTCTCGGGCACTGAAGCTTTCTTT.

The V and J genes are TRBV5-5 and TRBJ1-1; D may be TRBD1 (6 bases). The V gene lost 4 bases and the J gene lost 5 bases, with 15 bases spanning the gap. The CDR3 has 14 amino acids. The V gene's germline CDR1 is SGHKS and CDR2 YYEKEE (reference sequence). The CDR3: CASSRAGAGTEAFF. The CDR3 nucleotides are TGTGCCAGCAGCAGGGCAGGGGCCGGAACTGAAGCTTTCTTT.

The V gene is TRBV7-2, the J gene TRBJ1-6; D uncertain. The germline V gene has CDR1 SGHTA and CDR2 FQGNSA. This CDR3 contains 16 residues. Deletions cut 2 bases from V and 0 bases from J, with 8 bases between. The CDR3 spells CASSLSRSSYNSPLHF. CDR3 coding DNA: TGTGCCAGCAGCTTATCTCGGAGCTCCTATAATTCACCCCTCCACTTT.

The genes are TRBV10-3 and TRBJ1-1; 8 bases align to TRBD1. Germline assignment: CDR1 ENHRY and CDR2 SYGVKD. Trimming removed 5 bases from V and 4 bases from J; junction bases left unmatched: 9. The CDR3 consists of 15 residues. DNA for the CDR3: TGTGCCATCAGTCAAGTGACAGGGGCGAGCACTGAAGCTTTCTTT. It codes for CAISQVTGASTEAFF.

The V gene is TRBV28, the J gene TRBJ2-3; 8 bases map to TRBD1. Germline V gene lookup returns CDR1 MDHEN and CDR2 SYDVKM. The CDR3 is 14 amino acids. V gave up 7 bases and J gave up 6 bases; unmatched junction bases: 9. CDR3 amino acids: CASTIGQGLDTQYF. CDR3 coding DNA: TGTGCCAGCACCATCGGACAGGGATTGGATACGCAGTATTTT.

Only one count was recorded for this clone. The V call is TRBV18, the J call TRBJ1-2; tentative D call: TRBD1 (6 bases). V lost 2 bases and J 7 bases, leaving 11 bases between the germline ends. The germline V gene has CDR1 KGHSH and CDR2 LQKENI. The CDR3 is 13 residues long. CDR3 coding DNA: TGTGCCAGCTCACCAGAACAGGGAGTTGGCTACACCTTC. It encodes CASSPEQGVGYTF.

The CDR3 nucleotides read TGTGCCAGCAGTTTCGGACCTACCTCAGGGGCTTTCTTT. The encoded protein is CASSFGPTSGAFF. The chain recombines TRBV6-5 with TRBJ1-1, with D possibly TRBD1 on 5 matching bases. CDR3 length equals 13 residues. Per germline, CDR1 MNHEY and CDR2 SVGAGI. The V gene lost 4 bases and the J gene lost 11 bases, with 17 bases spanning the gap.

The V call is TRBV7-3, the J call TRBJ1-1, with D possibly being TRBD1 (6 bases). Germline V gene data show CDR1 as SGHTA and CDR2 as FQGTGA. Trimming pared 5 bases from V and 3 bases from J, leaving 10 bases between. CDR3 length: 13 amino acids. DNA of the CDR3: TGTGCCAGCAGCGGCCAGGGGTACACTGAAGCTTTCTTT. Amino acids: CASSGQGYTEAFF.

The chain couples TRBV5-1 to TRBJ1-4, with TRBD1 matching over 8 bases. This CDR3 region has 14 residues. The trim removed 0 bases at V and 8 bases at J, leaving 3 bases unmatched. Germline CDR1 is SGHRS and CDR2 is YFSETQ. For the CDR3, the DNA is TGCGCCAGCAGCTTGGGACAGGGGTTCGAAAAACTGTTTTTT. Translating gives CASSLGQGFEKLFF.

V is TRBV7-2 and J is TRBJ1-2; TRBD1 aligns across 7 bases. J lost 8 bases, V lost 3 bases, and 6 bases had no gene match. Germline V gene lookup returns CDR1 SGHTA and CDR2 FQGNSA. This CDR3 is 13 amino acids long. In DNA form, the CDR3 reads TGTGCCAGCAGCTTCGACAGGGAAGGCGGCTACACCTTC. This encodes CASSFDREGGYTF.

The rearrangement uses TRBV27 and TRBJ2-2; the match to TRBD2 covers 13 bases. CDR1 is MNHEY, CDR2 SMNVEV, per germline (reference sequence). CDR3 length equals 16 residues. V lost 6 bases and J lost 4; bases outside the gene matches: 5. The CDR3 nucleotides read TGTGCCAGCAGGACGACTAGCGGGGGGCCCACCGGGGAGCTGTTTTTT. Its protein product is CASRTTSGGPTGELFF.

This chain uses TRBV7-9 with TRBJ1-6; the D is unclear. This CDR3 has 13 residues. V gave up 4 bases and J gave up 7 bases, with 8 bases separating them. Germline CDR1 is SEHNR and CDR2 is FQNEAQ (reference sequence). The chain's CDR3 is CASSSSGNSPLHF. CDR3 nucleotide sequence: TGTGCCAGCAGCTCTTCCGGGAATTCACCCCTCCACTTT.

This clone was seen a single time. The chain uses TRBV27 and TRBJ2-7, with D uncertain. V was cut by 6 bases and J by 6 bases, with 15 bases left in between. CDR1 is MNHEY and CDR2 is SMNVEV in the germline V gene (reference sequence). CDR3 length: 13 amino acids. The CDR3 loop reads CASRPHNGFEQYF. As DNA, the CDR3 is TGTGCCAGCAGGCCCCATAACGGCTTCGAGCAGTACTTC.

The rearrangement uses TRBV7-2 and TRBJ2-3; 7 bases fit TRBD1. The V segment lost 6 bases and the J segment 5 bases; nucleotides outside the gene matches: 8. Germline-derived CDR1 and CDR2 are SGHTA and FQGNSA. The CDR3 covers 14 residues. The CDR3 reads CASRPGQLQDTQYF. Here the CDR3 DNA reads TGTGCCAGCAGGCCGGGACAGTTACAAGATACGCAGTATTTT. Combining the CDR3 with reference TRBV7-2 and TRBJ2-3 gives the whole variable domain GAGVSQSPSNKVTEKGKDVELRCDPISGHTALYWYRQSLGQGLEFLIYFQGNSAPDKSGLPSDRFSAERTGGSVSTLTIQRTQQEDSAVYLCASRPGQLQDTQYFGPGTRLTVL.

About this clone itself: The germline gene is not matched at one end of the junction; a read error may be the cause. CDR3 nucleotides: TGTGTCAGCAGGGACAGCCTCAACACTGAAGCTTTCTTT. Amino acids: CVSRDSLNTEAFF. The V and J genes are TRBV12-3 or TRBV12-4 and TRBJ1-1; the match to TRBD1 covers 7 bases. This CDR3 spans 13 amino acids.

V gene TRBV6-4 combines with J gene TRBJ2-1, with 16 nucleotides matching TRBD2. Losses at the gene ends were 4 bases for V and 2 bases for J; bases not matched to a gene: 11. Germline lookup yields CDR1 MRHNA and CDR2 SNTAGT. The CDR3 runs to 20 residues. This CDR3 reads CASSALPGLAGGRTYNEQFF. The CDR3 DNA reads TGTGCCAGCAGTGCACTACCGGGACTAGCGGGGGGGAGGACCTACAATGAGCAGTTCTTC.

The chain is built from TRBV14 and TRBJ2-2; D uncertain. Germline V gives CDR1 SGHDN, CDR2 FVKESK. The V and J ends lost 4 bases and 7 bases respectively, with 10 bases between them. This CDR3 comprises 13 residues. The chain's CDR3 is CASSPQMGGELFF. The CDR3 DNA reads TGTGCCAGCAGCCCCCAAATGGGCGGGGAGCTGTTTTTT.

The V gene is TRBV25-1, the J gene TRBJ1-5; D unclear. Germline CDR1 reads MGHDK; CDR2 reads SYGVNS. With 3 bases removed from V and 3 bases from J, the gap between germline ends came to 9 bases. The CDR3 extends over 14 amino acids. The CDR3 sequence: CASSDPFANQPQHF. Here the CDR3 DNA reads TGTGCCAGCAGTGACCCGTTCGCCAATCAGCCCCAGCATTTT.

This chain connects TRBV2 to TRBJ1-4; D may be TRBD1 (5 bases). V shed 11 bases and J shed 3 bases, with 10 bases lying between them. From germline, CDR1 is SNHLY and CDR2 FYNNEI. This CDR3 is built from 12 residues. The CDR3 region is CAGGYSNEKLFF. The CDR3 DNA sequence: TGTGCCGGGGGGTACTCTAATGAAAAACTGTTTTTT. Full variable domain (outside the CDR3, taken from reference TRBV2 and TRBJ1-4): EPEVTQTPSHQVTQMGQEVILRCVPISNHLYFYWYRQILGQKVEFLVSFYNNEISEKSEIFDDQFSVERPDGSNFTLKIRSTKLEDSAMYFCAGGYSNEKLFFGSGTQLSVL.

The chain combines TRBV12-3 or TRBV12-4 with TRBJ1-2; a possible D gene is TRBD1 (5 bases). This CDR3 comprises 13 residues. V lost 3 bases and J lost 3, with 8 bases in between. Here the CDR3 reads CASSFIGDYGYTF. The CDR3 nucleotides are TGTGCCAGCAGTTTCATAGGGGACTATGGCTACACCTTC.

The CDR3 nucleotides are TGTGCCAGCAGCCGACAGCCTAATCAGCCCCAGCATTTT. Its protein is CASSRQPNQPQHF. This sequence joins TRBV11-2 and TRBJ1-5, with D possibly being TRBD1 (5 bases). This CDR3 contains 13 residues. Germline V gives CDR1 SGHAT, CDR2 FQNNGV. V lost 5 bases and J 4 bases, leaving 9 bases between the germline ends.